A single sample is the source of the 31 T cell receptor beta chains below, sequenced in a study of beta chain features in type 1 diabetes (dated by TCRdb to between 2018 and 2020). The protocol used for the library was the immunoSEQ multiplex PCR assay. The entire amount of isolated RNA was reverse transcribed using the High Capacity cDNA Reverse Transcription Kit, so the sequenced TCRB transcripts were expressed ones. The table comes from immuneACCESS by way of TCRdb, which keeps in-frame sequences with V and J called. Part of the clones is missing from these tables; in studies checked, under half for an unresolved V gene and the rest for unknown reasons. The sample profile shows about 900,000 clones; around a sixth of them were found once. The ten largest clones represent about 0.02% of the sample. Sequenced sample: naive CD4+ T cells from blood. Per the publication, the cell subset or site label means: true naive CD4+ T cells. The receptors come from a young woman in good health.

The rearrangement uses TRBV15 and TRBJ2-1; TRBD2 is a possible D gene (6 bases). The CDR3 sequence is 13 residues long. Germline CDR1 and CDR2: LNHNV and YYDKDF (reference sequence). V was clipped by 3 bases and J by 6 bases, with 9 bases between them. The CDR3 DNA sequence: TGTGCCACCAGCAGGGGGACTCCCAATGAGCAGTTCTTC. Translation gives CATSRGTPNEQFF.

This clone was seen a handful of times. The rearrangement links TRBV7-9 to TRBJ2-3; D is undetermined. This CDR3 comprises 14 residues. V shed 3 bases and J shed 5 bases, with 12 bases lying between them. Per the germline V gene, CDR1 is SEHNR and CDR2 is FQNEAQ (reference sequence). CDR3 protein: CASSFLELRDTQYF. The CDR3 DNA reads TGTGCCAGCAGCTTCTTGGAGCTCAGAGATACGCAGTATTTT.

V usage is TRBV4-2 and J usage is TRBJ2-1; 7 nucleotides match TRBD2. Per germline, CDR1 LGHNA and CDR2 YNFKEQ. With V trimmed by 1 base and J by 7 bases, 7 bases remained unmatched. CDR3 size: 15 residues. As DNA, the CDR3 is TGTGCCAGCAGCCAAGCTAGCGGCACAATGAATGAGCAGTTCTTC. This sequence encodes CASSQASGTMNEQFF.

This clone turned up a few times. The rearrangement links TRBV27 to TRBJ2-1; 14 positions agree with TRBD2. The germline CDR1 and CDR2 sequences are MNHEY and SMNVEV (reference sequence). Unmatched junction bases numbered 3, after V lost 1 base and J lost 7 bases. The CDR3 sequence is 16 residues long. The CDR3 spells CASSLLGLAGVNEQFF. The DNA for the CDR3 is TGTGCCAGCAGTTTATTGGGACTAGCGGGAGTAAATGAGCAGTTCTTC.

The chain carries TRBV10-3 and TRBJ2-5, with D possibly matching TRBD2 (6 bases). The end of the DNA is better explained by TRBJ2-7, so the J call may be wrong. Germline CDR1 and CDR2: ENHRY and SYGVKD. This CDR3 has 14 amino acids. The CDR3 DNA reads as TGTGCCATCAGTAGGAGGGAAGGGGCCCACGAGCAGTACTTC. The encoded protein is CAISRREGAHEQYF.

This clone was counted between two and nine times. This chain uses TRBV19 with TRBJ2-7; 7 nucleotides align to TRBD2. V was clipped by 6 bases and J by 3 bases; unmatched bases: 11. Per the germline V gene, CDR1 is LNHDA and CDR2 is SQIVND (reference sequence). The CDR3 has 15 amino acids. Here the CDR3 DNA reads TGTGCCAGTAGACTCCGGGTGGGCGGGAGCTACGAGCAGTACTTC. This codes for CASRLRVGGSYEQYF.

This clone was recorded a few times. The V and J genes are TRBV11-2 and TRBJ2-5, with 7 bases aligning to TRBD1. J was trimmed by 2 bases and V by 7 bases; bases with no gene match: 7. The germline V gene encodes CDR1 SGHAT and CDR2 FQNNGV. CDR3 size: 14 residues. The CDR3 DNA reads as TGTGCCAGCACCGTACGCAGGGGGCAAGAGACCCAGTACTTC. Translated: CASTVRRGQETQYF. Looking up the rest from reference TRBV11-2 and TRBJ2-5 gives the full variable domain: EAGVAQSPRYKIIEKRQSVAFWCNPISGHATLYWYQQILGQGPKLLIQFQNNGVVDDSQLPKDRFSAERLKGVDSTLKIQPAKLEDSAVYLCASTVRRGQETQYFGPGTRLLVL.

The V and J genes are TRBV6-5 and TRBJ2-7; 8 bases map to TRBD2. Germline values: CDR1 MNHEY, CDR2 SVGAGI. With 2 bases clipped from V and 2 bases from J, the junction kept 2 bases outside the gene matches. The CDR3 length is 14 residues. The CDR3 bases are TGTGCCAGCAGTTACCGGGAGGGGACCTACGAGCAGTACTTC. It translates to CASSYREGTYEQYF.

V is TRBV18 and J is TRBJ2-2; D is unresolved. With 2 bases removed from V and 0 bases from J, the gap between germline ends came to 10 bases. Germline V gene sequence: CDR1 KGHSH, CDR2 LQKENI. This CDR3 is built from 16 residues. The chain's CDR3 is CASSPWTDPNTGELFF. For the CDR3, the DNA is TGTGCCAGCTCACCATGGACCGACCCGAACACCGGGGAGCTGTTTTTT.

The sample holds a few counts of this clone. The CDR3 region is CASSSEGADCNQPQHF. CDR3 in DNA: TGTGCCAGCAGCTCTGAGGGGGCGGATTGCAATCAGCCCCAGCATTTT. This chain joins TRBV7-3 and TRBJ1-5, with 7 positions matching TRBD1. V shed 4 bases, J shed 2 bases, and the junction held 8 bases outside the gene matches. The CDR3 spans 16 residues. Germline values: CDR1 SGHTA, CDR2 FQGTGA.

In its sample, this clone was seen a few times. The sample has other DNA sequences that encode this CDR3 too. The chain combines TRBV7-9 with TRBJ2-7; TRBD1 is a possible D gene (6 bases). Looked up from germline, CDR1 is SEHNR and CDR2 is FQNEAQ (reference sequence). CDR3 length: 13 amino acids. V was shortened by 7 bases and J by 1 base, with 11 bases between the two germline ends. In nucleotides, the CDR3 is TGTGCCAGCAAAGGGGGTTCTTCCTACGAGCAGTACTTC. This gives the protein CASKGGSSYEQYF. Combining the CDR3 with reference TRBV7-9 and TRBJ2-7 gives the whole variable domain DTGVSQNPRHKITKRGQNVTFRCDPISEHNRLYWYRQTLGQGPEFLTYFQNEAQLEKSRLLSDRFSAERPKGSFSTLEIQRTEQGDSAMYLCASKGGSSYEQYFGPGTRLTVT.

DNA of the CDR3: TGTGCCAGCTCACCGAGGACGAATGAAAAACTGTTTTTT. It yields the protein CASSPRTNEKLFF. The chain joins TRBV18 to TRBJ1-4; D gene ambiguous. The length of the CDR3 is 13 residues. Trimming took off 3 bases at V and 5 bases at J, with 7 bases between the two ends. Germline CDR1 and CDR2: KGHSH and LQKENI.

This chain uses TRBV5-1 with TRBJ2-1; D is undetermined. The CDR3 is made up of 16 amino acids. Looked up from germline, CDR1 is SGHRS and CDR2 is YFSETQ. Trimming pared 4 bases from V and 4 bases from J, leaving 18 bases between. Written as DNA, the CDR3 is TGCGCCAGCAGCCCCGCTACAGAACGAGTGTACAATGAGCAGTTCTTC. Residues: CASSPATERVYNEQFF.

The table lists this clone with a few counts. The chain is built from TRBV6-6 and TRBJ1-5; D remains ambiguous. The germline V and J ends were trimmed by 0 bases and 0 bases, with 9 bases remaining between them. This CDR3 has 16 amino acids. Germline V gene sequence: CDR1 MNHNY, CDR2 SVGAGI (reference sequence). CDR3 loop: CASSYSDVYSNQPQHF. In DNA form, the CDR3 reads TGTGCCAGCAGTTACTCGGATGTTTATAGCAATCAGCCCCAGCATTTT.

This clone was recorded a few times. CDR3 DNA sequence: TGTGCCAGCAGCTCCCCTCTCTCCACGGGAAAGCAGTTCTTC. Amino acid sequence: CASSSPLSTGKQFF. The chain carries TRBV6-5 and TRBJ2-1; TRBD2 might be the D (5 bases). The CDR3 runs to 14 residues. Germline CDR1 reads MNHEY; CDR2 reads SVGAGI. V lost 6 bases to trimming and J lost 11 bases, with 20 bases between them.

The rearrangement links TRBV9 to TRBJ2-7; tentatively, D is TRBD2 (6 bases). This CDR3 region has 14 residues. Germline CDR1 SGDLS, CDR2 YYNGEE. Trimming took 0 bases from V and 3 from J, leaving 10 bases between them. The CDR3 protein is CASSVGAGYYEQYF. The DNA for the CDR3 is TGTGCCAGCAGCGTAGGGGCGGGGTACTACGAGCAGTACTTC. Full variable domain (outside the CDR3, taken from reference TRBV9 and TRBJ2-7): DSGVTQTPKHLITATGQRVTLRCSPRSGDLSVYWYQQSLDQGLQFLIQYYNGEERAKGNILERFSAQQFPDLHSELNLSSLELGDSALYFCASSVGAGYYEQYFGPGTRLTVT.

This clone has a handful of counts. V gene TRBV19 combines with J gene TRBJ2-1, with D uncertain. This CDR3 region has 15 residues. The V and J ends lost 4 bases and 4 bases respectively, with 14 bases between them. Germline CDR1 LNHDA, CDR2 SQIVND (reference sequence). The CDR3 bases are TGTGCCAGTAGTACCTCGGCGACGAGGTACAATGAGCAGTTCTTC. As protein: CASSTSATRYNEQFF.

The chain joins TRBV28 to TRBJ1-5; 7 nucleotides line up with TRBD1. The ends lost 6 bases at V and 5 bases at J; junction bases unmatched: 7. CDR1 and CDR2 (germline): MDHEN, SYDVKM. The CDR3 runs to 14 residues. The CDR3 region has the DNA TGTGCCAGCAGAGATGGACAGGCAGATCAGCCCCAGCATTTT. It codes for CASRDGQADQPQHF.

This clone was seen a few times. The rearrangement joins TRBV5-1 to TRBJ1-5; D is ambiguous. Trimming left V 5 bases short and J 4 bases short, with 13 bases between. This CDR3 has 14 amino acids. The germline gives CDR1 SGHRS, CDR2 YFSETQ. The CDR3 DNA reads TGCGCCAGCAGTGTTGGAACGGAGAATCAGCCCCAGCATTTT. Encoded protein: CASSVGTENQPQHF.

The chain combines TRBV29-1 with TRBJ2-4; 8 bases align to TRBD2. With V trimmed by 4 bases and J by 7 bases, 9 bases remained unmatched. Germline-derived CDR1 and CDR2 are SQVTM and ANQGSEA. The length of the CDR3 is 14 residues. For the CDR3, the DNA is TGCAGCGTTGTGTCCGGGACTAGTCGTAACATTCAGTACTTC. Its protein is CSVVSGTSRNIQYF.

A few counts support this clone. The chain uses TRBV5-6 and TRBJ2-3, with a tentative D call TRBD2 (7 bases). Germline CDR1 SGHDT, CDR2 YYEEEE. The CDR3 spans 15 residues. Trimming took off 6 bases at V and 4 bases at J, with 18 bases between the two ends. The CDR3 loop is CASTLGGAVADTQYF. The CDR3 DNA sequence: TGTGCCAGCACCCTGGGGGGGGCGGTAGCAGATACGCAGTATTTT.

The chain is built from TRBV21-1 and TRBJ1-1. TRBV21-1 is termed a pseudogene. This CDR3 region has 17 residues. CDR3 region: CASSKLARGCLSSLAFF. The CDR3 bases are TGTGCCAGCAGCAAACTTGCTCGGGGGTGTCTCTCGTCTTTAGCTTTCTTT.

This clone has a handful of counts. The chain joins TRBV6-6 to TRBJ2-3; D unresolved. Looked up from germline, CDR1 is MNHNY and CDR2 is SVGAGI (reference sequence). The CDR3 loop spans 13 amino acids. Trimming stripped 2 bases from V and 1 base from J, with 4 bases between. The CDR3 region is CASSYTGTDTQYF. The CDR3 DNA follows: TGTGCCAGCAGTTACACTGGCACAGATACGCAGTATTTT.

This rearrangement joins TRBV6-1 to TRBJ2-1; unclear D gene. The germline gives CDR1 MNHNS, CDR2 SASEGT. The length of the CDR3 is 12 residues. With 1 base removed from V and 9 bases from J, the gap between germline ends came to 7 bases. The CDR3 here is CASSEGWSEQFF. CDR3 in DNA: TGTGCCAGCAGTGAAGGGTGGAGTGAGCAGTTCTTC.

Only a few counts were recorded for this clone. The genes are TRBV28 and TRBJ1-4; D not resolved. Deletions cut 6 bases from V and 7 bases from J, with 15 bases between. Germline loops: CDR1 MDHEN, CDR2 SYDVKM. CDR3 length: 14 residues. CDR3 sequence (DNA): TGTGCCAGCAGGACCTCAAGGTGGAGTGAAAAACTGTTTTTT. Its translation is CASRTSRWSEKLFF.

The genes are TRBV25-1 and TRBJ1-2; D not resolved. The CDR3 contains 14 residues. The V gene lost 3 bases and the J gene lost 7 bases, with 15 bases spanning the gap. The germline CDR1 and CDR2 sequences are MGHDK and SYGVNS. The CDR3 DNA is TGTGCCAGCAGTGAGTTGACTCTCTCGCGTGGCTACACCTTC. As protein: CASSELTLSRGYTF.

The DNA of the CDR3 is TGTGCCAGCAGGGTGGGGGAGACCCAGTACTTC. As protein: CASRVGETQYF. The chain joins TRBV5-4 to TRBJ2-5; D remains ambiguous. The CDR3 consists of 11 residues. The V end lost 5 bases, the J end lost 5 bases, and 7 bases lay between the germline ends. Germline CDR1 and CDR2: SGHNT and YYREEE (reference sequence).

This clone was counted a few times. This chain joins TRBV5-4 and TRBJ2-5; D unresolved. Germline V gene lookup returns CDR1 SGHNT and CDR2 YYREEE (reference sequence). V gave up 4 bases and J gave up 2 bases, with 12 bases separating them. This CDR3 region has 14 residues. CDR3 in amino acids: CASSPSLGQETQYF. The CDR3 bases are TGTGCCAGCAGCCCCAGTTTGGGGCAAGAGACCCAGTACTTC.

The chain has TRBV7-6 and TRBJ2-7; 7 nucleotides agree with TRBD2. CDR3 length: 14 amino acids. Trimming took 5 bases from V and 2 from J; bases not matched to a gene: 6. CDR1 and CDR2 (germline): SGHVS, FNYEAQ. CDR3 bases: TGTGCCAGCAGCCCCGGGGGGTCAGCCTACGAGCAGTACTTC. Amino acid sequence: CASSPGGSAYEQYF.

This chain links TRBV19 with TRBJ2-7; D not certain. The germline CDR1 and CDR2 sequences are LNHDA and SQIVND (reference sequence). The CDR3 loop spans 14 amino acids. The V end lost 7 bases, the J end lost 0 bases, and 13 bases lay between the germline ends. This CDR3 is CASKALLNSYEQYF. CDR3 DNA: TGTGCCAGTAAGGCCCTCCTAAACTCCTACGAGCAGTACTTC.

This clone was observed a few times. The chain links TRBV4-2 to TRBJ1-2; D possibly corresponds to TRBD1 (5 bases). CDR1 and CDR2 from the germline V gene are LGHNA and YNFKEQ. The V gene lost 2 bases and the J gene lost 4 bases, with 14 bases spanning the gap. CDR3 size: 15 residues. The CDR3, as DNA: TGTGCCAGCAGCCAAAGTGACAGTGATCTCTATGGCTACACCTTC. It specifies CASSQSDSDLYGYTF.